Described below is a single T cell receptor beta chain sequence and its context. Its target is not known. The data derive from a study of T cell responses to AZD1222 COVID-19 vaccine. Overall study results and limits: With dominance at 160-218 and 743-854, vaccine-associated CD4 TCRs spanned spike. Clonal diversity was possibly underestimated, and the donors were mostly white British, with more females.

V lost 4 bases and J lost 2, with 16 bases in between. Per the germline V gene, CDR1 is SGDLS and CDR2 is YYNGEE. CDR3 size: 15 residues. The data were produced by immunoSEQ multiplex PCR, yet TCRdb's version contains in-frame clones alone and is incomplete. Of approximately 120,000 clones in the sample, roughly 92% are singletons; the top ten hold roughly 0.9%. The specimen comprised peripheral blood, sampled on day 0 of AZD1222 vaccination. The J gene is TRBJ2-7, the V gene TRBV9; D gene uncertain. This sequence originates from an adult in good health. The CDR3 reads CASSITPGPTYEQYF. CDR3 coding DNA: TGTGCCAGCAGCATCACGCCGGGTCCGACCTACGAGCAGTACTTC.